The 24 T cell receptor beta chains below come from one sample, sequenced in a study of monozygotic twins with inflammatory bowel disease (dated by TCRdb to between 2018 and 2021). Library preparation was by 5' RACE. Instrument on record: Illumina HiSeq 2500. The reads, reprocessed by TCRdb, yield one row per CDR3 protein sequence and no DNA. Per the sample table, the count is around 450,000 distinct CDR3 sequences. The top ten clones comprise roughly 2.2% of the sample. The sequenced material came from blood. The receptors here all came from a human donor with ulcerative colitis or Crohn's disease, or a healthy co-twin of an affected twin (not recorded which).

V gene TRBV10-3 combines with J gene TRBJ1-2. Germline CDR1 and CDR2: ENHRY and SYGVKD. There are 15 residues in the CDR3. CDR3 loop: CAISEASQADYGYTF.

The chain is built from TRBV20-1 and TRBJ2-2. Germline V gives CDR1 DFQATT, CDR2 SNEGSKA (reference sequence). There are 14 residues in the CDR3. The CDR3 is CSARDVANTGELFF.

The chain employs TRBV5-5 and TRBJ2-1; TCRdb selects TRBD2, and the lack of DNA leaves this call unchecked. Germline assignment: CDR1 SGHKS and CDR2 YYEKEE (reference sequence). This CDR3 spans 13 amino acids. The CDR3 spells CASSLRDSSEQFF. The variable domain in full, with the rest retrieved from reference TRBV5-5 and TRBJ2-1, is DAGVTQSPTHLIKTRGQQVTLRCSPISGHKSVSWYQQVLGQGPQFIFQYYEKEERGRGNFPDRFSARQFPNYSSELNVNALLLGDSALYLCASSLRDSSEQFFGPGTRLTVL.

This sequence joins TRBV4-1 and TRBJ2-1; as DNA is missing, the TRBD2 call by TCRdb cannot be tested. CDR3 size: 15 residues. Germline loops: CDR1 MGHRA, CDR2 YSYEKL. This CDR3 reads CASSQVAGVSHEQFF.

The chain carries TRBV29-1 and TRBJ2-1; TCRdb returns TRBD2, unconfirmable since there is no DNA. This CDR3 has 16 residues. CDR1 and CDR2 from the germline V gene are SQVTM and ANQGSEA. CDR3 in amino acids: CSVGRTSGSSYNEQFF.

The chain joins TRBV7-2 to TRBJ2-1; there is no DNA to check the TCRdb D call of TRBD1. Germline V gene sequence: CDR1 SGHTA, CDR2 FQGNSA. There are 14 residues in the CDR3. The CDR3 spells CASVRDGSYNEQFF.

The chain is built from TRBV24-1 and TRBJ2-2. The CDR3 sequence is 14 residues long. Per the germline V gene, CDR1 is KGHDR and CDR2 is SFDVKD. This CDR3 is CATSASGFTGELFF.

V and J are TRBV6-6 and TRBJ1-2. This CDR3 has 14 residues. The germline CDR1 and CDR2 sequences are MNHNY and SVGAGI (reference sequence). CDR3 in amino acids: CASSYSPEIGGYTF.

The rearrangement links TRBV5-4 to TRBJ2-2. Germline lookup yields CDR1 SGHNT and CDR2 YYREEE (reference sequence). The length of the CDR3 is 14 residues. The CDR3 sequence: CASSLDSQTGELFF.

The rearrangement links TRBV27 to TRBJ2-3; TCRdb names TRBD1, which stays unverified in the absence of DNA. The germline gives CDR1 MNHEY, CDR2 SMNVEV (reference sequence). This CDR3 is built from 13 residues. CDR3 protein: CASRRGHTDTQYF.

The J gene is TRBJ1-2, the V gene TRBV3-1; TCRdb's D gene call, TRBD1, goes unchecked for lack of DNA. Looked up from germline, CDR1 is LGHDT and CDR2 is YNNKEL (reference sequence). The CDR3 covers 14 residues. The chain's CDR3 is CASRIQGLESGYTF.

The chain is built from TRBV6-1 and TRBJ2-1; lacking DNA, the TRBD2 call made by TCRdb goes unchecked. Looked up from germline, CDR1 is MNHNS and CDR2 is SASEGT. The length of the CDR3 is 15 residues. CDR3 protein: CASSVKVGGVGEQFF.

This chain connects TRBV14 to TRBJ1-1. The CDR3 runs to 13 residues. Germline CDR1 reads SGHDN; CDR2 reads FVKESK. The CDR3 loop is CASSFNKNTEAFF.

The chain uses TRBV4-1 and TRBJ1-1. The V gene's germline CDR1 is MGHRA and CDR2 YSYEKL. The CDR3 loop spans 16 amino acids. CDR3 in amino acids: CASSQSVTVMNTEAFF.

This chain uses TRBV12-3 or TRBV12-4 with TRBJ2-1; TCRdb's D gene call, TRBD2, goes unchecked for lack of DNA. There are 15 residues in the CDR3. The CDR3 loop is CASSLRTSGTNEQFF.

This sequence joins TRBV28 and TRBJ1-1; TCRdb designates TRBD1, a call that cannot be tested without DNA. The CDR3 covers 12 residues. CDR1 is MDHEN and CDR2 is SYDVKM in the germline V gene. Here the CDR3 reads CASSGQGLEAFF.

This sequence joins TRBV20-1 and TRBJ2-3; TCRdb's D call, TRBD2, is unchecked because there is no DNA. Germline CDR1 reads DFQATT; CDR2 reads SNEGSKA (reference sequence). The CDR3 consists of 15 residues. The CDR3 is CSARSVSGGADTQYF.

The chain combines TRBV20-1 with TRBJ1-1; TCRdb selects TRBD1, and the lack of DNA leaves this call unchecked. Germline assignment: CDR1 DFQATT and CDR2 SNEGSKA (reference sequence). The CDR3 is 15 amino acids. CDR3 amino acids: CSARGFQGKDTEAFF.

This sequence joins TRBV2 and TRBJ1-1; the D call from TCRdb, TRBD1, cannot be confirmed without DNA. Germline CDR1 is SNHLY and CDR2 is FYNNEI. The CDR3 is 17 amino acids. CDR3 in amino acids: CASRPRRGAGKDTEAFF.

CDR3 in amino acids: CASSLGDRHYTDTQYF. The V call is TRBV11-2, the J call TRBJ2-3. The germline V gene has CDR1 SGHAT and CDR2 FQNNGV. The CDR3 spans 16 residues.

V and J are TRBV5-4 and TRBJ2-2; TCRdb calls TRBD1, which cannot be checked without DNA. Germline V gives CDR1 SGHNT, CDR2 YYREEE (reference sequence). The CDR3 has 16 residues. The CDR3 loop reads CASSPKDRPNTGELFF.

The chain has TRBV5-1 and TRBJ1-1; TCRdb selects TRBD1, and the lack of DNA leaves this call unchecked. The CDR3 consists of 14 residues. Germline V CDR1 and CDR2: SGHRS, YFSETQ. The CDR3 spells CASSGGQGFDEAFF.

The V call is TRBV20-1, the J call TRBJ1-5; the TCRdb call, TRBD1, lacks DNA for checking. Per germline, CDR1 DFQATT and CDR2 SNEGSKA (reference sequence). The CDR3 has 14 residues. The CDR3 loop reads CSASTDRQNQPQHF.

The J gene is TRBJ2-1, the V gene TRBV9. Per the germline V gene, CDR1 is SGDLS and CDR2 is YYNGEE. CDR3 size: 15 residues. The CDR3 spells CASSVMGGPYNEQFF.